This T cell receptor (beta chain) was captured by sequencing in a study of cytomegalovirus exposure and HLA in healthy donors (dated by TCRdb to about 2017). For the study in its entirety: An earlier analysis of more than 550 of the donors reported approximately 280 Gb of sequence data and 95 million to 120 million unique TCR beta sequences obtained from 180 million or so T cells. Rather than using new phenotypic data, the later analysis identified candidate immune exposures from TCR beta sequences and from how often those sequences occurred across donors. Approximately 300 gigabases of sequencing data and approximately 85 million unique TCR sequences were included in an early release covering about 620 HLA-typed donors. In an earlier analysis of 587 of the donors, high-throughput TCR beta sequencing was used to judge whether each TCR beta V gene segment behaved as functional or pseudogenic. The study was designed to test whether signatures of past pathogen exposure could be identified by cataloging public T cell receptors. Genome-wide SNP genotypes for about 65% of the 666 donors were used in a later genetic analysis, which treated that subset as a discovery cohort. Donor age, sex, ethnicity and CMV serostatus were compiled alongside the repertoire data. To predict cytomegalovirus infection status, the study combined high-throughput TCR immunosequencing, statistical association of individual TCRs with disease status, and machine learning. Across under 500 genotyped donors of the cohort, an average of about 240,000 unique TCR beta nucleotide sequences per donor were sequenced, and roughly a sixth of those sequences were non-productive. Using immunosequencing, the study profiled T cell repertoires from roughly 650 subjects and related those repertoires to cytomegalovirus serostatus. HLA typing covered class I and class II loci at four-digit resolution. In a later analysis, previously published TCR beta repertoires from about 640 donors were re-analyzed and high-resolution HLA genotyping was added so that TCR occurrence patterns could be studied. All discovery cohort repertoires had been generated on a single sequencing platform. Typing coverage varied by locus: about 629-640 donors for A, B, C, DRB1 and DQB1; approximately 520 for DQA1; about 570 for DPA1; roughly 450 for DPB1. A separate validation cohort of approximately 130 different subjects was used in addition to the 666-subject first cohort. Several DR-DQ haplotypes were handled as single units for association and clustering because linkage in the cohort was strong. Of the approximately 400 genotyped donors, approximately 83% fell in the genetic ancestry cluster associated with self-reported Caucasian donors.

Results and caveats for the whole study, not just this receptor: The classifier was reported to diagnose cytomegalovirus status with high specificity and sensitivity in both the original cohort and the validation cohort. Because the 87-base-pair reads could not distinguish some IMGT-functional V segments, including TRBV6-2 and TRBV6-3, those segments were excluded. Correlated functional status among segregating V segments might be attributable to linkage disequilibrium, but an unknown experimental factor could not be ruled out. A further reported finding was that TCR beta sequences accurately predicted the HLA-A and HLA-B alleles for most subjects in the first cohort. The only immune exposure information available for the cohort was CMV serostatus. A later analysis associated roughly 17,000 TCR beta sequences with specific HLA alleles at a false discovery rate of 0.05. HLA typing was unavailable for some donors at each locus, so association tests used only the typed subset. The cohort was sequenced for TCR beta chains only, and without alpha or paired-chain data the features that could be detected were limited. Most CMV-associated TCR beta chains appeared to be HLA-restricted in a later analysis, and the HLA associations seemed to be driven largely by CMV exposure. The earlier analysis of about 600 of the donors excluded seventeen rarely observed V segments, including chromosome 9 orphons, because counts were too low. Strong co-occurrence of HLA alleles, especially DR and DQ, made assigning TCR associations to individual alleles difficult. According to the authors, the approach could potentially be generalized to other disease states and immunological phenotypes. A later genetic analysis reported fewer N-insertions in productive TCRs among donors in an Asian-associated ancestry cluster than the roughly 720-donor mean. In vitro tests confirmed that a few of the cytomegalovirus-associated TCR beta chains recognize cytomegalovirus antigens. A later analysis found that HLA-associated TCR beta chains were more clonally expanded and had lower generation probabilities than equally common non-associated chains. Sequencing depth was assumed to be roughly uniform across donors in the presence/absence analyses, though that assumption may not hold. In the study, around 150 TCR beta chains were listed as associated with cytomegalovirus. In an earlier analysis of some 640 of the donors, most TCR beta V segments were observed in productive rearrangements about 90% or about 30% of the time, broadly matching IMGT annotations. In a later analysis, several top co-occurrence clusters were reported to appear linked to parvovirus B19, influenza, CMV and Epstein-Barr virus. A group of highly shared sequence variants was considered likely to be a technical artifact of the sequencing pipeline. In a later analysis, the rate of TCR association differed among HLA loci, with DRB1 alleles having the most associated TCRs and HLA-C alleles having the fewest. Most TCR sequences were seen in very few donors, while some public TCRs were found in many individuals. An association between a missense DCLRE1C variant and V-gene and J-gene trimming of TCR beta chains was found in a later genetic analysis and replicated in an independent cohort.

The cohort comprised some 730 healthy bone marrow donors. At the time of sampling, every cohort member was nominally healthy, though immune exposures that went unrecorded were likely present. The donor was CMV seropositive and belonged to the group of around 300 seropositive cohort members. Every donor gave a peripheral blood sample, and the peripheral blood mononuclear cells from that sample were used for TCR beta sequencing. Genomic DNA was extracted from the blood cell samples with the Qiagen DNeasy Blood Extraction Kit. This clone has a single count. Its antigen is currently not known. Within one base of it there is no much larger clone, and no base qualities were kept. Libraries were made using the immunoSEQ multiplex PCR assay. For the multiplex PCR, a mixture combining 60 forward primers for TCR Vbeta segments and 13 reverse primers for TCR Jbeta segments was used. A multiplex PCR assay on genomic DNA amplified the CDR3 region of rearranged TCR beta genes. Amplified TCR beta libraries were sequenced as 87-base-pair reads on the Illumina HiSeq System. Turning to the authors' computational methods: Across the 600 to 700 repertoires, a later analysis counted tens of millions of unique TCR beta chains, around 10 million of which were shared by at least two donors. A nearest-neighbor algorithm error-corrected the raw reads and collapsed the reads into unique sequences, merging closely related sequences to remove PCR and sequencing errors. V, D and J gene segments were assigned by aligning CDR3 sequences to IMGT reference sequences. For a sequence to be retained, a match of at least six nucleotides to both a V gene segment and a J gene segment was required. Rearrangements were classified as productive when the CDR3 lacked stop codons and remained in frame with V and J, and all other rearrangements were classified as non-productive. CDR3 was defined by IMGT convention, running from the second conserved V-encoded cysteine to the conserved J-encoded phenylalanine. The earlier analysis of some 580 of the donors excluded any sequence lacking an unambiguous match to a single V gene segment. In an earlier analysis of approximately 590 of the donors, a V segment was called functional when productive rearrangements were above 56.7%, and segregating when the standard deviation between donors exceeded 5%. To diagnose cytomegalovirus status from the catalog of TCR beta chain sequences, a statistical classification framework was built. V and J gene assignment, in a later analysis, came from comparing TCR nucleotide sequences with IMGT/GENE-DB human TR gene sequences. Using the TCRdist pipeline, a later analysis assigned CDR3 sequences along with most-parsimonious VDJ recombination scenarios. In a later analysis, each TCR beta chain was defined by its CDR3 amino acid sequence together with its V-gene family, and reads without a unique V-gene family were excluded. In a later analysis, 450 to 600 highly shared, low-generation-probability nucleotide sequences were removed to address suspected cross-contamination and a sequencing artifact. In a later analysis, a clonal expansion index was calculated for each public chain from normalized within-repertoire ranks of inferred template counts. A later analysis computed generation probabilities with a VDJ recombination model fitted to out-of-frame rearrangements, and checked the results against IGoR. Hypergeometric tests were used in a later analysis to score TCR-TCR, TCR-HLA and TCR-CMV co-occurrence, with a repertoire-size bias correction applied to the TCR pairs. To estimate false discovery rates, a later analysis permuted the HLA or CMV assignments 20 times. In a later analysis, co-occurring TCRs were grouped with DBSCAN, and TCRdist sequence similarity was added when clustering was performed within HLA-allele-positive subsets. For co-occurrence clustering, repertoires with fewer than 30,000 or more than 120,000 public chains were excluded, along with four to six repertoires with anomalous nucleotide sharing. TCRdb retrieved this table from immuneACCESS and kept in-frame rearrangements only. Not all clones are present; in checked studies, unresolved V genes account for under half, and no reason is known for the remainder. V, J and clone size are taken as reported in that table, and D and trimming were inferred from the DNA itself. The sample table records about 130,000 clones; around 76% of these occur just once. Around 14% of the sample lies in the top ten.

The CDR3 holds 16 amino acids from the cysteine to the phenylalanine. Only the CDR3 region is kept as DNA, spanning 48 bases read in frame from base 1. V and J are trimmed by 3 bases and 5 bases, and the gene matches miss 11 bases of the junction. CDR1 and CDR2 (MNHEY, SMNVEV) derive from the germline V gene (reference sequence). The sequenced sample was PBMCs. Rearrangement joined TRBV27 to TRBJ1-1, with 8 bases aligning to TRBD1. The receptor was isolated from a woman in her sixties or seventies in good health and CMV-seropositive. The bases are TGTGCCAGCAGTTTTGGCAGGGGGCTAAGAAGTACTGAAGCTTTCTTT. This codes for CASSFGRGLRSTEAFF.